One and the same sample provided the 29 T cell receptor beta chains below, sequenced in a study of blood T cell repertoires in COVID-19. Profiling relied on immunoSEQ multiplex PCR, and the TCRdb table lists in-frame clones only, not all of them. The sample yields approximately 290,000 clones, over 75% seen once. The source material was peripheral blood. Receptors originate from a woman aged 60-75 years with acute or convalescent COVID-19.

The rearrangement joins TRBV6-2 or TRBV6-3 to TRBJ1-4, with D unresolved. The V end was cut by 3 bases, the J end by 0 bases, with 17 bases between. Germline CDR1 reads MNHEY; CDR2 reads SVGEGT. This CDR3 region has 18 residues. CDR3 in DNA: TGTGCCAGCAGTTATACTTCAAATCGCGGCGCAACTAATGAAAAACTGTTTTTT. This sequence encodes CASSYTSNRGATNEKLFF.

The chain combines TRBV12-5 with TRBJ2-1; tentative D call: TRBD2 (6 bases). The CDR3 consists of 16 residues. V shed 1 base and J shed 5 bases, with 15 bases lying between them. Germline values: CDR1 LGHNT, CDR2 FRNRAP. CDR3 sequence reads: CASGLGGDQYHNEQFF. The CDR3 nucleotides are TGTGCTAGTGGTTTGGGGGGGGACCAATACCACAATGAGCAGTTCTTC.

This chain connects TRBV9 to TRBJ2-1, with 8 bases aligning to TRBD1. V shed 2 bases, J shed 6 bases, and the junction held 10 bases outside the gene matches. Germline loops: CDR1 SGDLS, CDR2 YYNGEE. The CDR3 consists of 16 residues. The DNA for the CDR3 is TGTGCCAGCAGCGTCTCCTGGGGCGGGACAGGCAATGAGCAGTTCTTC. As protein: CASSVSWGGTGNEQFF.

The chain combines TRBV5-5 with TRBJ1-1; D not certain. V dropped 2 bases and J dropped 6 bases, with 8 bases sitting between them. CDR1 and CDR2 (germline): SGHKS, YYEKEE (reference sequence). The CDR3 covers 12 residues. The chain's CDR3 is CASSLHGSEAFF. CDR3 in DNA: TGTGCCAGCAGCTTACATGGTTCTGAAGCTTTCTTT.

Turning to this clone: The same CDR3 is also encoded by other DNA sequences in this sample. Written as DNA, the CDR3 is TGTGCCAGCTCACCCGCCAGGGAGAACACTGAAGCTTTCTTT. Translating gives CASSPARENTEAFF. This chain joins TRBV18 and TRBJ1-1; D is possibly TRBD1 (5 bases). This CDR3 region has 14 residues. The V end was cut by 3 bases, the J end by 1 base, with 9 bases between. CDR1 is KGHSH, CDR2 LQKENI, per germline.

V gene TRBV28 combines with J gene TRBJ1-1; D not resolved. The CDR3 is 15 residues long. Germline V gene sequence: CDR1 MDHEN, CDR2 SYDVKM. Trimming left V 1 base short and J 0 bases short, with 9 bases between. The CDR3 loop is CASSLSGKMNTEAFF. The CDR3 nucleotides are TGTGCCAGCAGTTTATCGGGAAAAATGAACACTGAAGCTTTCTTT.

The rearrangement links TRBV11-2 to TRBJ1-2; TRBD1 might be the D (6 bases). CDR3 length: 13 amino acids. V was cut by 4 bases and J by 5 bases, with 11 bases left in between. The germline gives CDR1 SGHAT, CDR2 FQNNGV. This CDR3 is CASSSQGSYGYTF. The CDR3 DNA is TGTGCCAGCAGCTCACAGGGAAGTTATGGCTACACCTTC.

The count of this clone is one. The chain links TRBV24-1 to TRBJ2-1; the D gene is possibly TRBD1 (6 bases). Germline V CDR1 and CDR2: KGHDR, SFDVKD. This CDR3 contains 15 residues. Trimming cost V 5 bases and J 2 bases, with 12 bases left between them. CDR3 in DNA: TGTGCCACCAGTGGGGAACAGGGAACCTACAATGAGCAGTTCTTC. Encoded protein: CATSGEQGTYNEQFF.

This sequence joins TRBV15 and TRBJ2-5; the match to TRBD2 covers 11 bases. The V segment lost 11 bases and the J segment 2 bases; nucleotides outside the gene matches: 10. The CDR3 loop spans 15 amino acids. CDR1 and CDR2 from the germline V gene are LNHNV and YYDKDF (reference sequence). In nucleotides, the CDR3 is TGTGCCTCATCATTGGGACTAGCGGAACAAGAGACCCAGTACTTC. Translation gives CASSLGLAEQETQYF.

CDR3 sequence: CASSLLASGYNEQFF. CDR3 DNA: TGTGCCAGCAGCTTGTTGGCTAGCGGCTACAATGAGCAGTTCTTC. V and J are TRBV5-6 and TRBJ2-1, with 7 bases identical to TRBD2. Per the germline V gene, CDR1 is SGHDT and CDR2 is YYEEEE. Trimming at V came to 1 base and at J to 3 bases, leaving 4 bases not matched to a gene. This CDR3 comprises 15 residues.

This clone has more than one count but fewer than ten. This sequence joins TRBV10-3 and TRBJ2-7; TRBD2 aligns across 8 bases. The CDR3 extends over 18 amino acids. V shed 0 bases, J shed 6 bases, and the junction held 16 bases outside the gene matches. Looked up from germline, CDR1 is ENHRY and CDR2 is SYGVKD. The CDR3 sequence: CAISESSLTPSGPGEQYF. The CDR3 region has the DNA TGTGCCATCAGTGAGTCGTCTCTTACCCCTAGCGGGCCGGGCGAGCAGTACTTC.

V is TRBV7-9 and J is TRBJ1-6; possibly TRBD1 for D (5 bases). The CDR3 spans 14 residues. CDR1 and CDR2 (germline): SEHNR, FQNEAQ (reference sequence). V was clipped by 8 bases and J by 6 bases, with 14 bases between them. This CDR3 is CASYRDSINSPLHF. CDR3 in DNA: TGTGCCAGCTACCGGGACTCCATTAATTCACCCCTCCACTTT.

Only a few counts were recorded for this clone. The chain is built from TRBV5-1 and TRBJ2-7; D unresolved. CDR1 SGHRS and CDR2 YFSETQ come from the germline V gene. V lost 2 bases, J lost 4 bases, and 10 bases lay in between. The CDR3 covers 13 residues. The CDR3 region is CASSFSNGYEQYF. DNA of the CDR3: TGCGCCAGCAGCTTTTCCAACGGGTACGAGCAGTACTTC.

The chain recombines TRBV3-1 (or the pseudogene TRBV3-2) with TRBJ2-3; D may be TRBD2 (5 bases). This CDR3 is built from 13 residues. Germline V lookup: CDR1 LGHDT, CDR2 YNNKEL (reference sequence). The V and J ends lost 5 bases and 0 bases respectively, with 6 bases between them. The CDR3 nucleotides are TGTGCCAGCAGCATAGCGAGCACAGATACGCAGTATTTT. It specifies CASSIASTDTQYF.

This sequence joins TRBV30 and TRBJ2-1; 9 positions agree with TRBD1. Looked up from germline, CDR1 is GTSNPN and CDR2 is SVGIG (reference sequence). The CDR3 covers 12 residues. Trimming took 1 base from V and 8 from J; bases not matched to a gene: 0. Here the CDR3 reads CAWSGTGDEQFF. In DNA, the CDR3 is TGTGCCTGGAGTGGGACAGGGGATGAGCAGTTCTTC. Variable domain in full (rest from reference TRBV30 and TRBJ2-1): SQTIHQWPATLVQPVGSPLSLECTVEGTSNPNLYWYRQAAGRGLQLLFYSVGIGQISSEVPQNLSASRPQDRQFILSSKKLLLSDSGFYLCAWSGTGDEQFFGPGTRLTVL.

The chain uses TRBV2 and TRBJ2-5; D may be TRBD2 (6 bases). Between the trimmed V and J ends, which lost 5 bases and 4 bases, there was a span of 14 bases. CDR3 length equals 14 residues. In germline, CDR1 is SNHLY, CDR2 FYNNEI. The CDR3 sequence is CASSTPGLGETQYF. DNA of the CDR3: TGTGCCAGCAGTACCCCGGGACTGGGAGAGACCCAGTACTTC.

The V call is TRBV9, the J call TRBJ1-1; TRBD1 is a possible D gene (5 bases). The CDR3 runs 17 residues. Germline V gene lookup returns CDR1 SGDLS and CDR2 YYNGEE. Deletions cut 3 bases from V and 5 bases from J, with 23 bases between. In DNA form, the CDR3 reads TGTGCCAGCAGCGCCCCCCGAGCGGGGGGGATCCGTACTGAAGCTTTCTTT. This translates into CASSAPRAGGIRTEAFF.

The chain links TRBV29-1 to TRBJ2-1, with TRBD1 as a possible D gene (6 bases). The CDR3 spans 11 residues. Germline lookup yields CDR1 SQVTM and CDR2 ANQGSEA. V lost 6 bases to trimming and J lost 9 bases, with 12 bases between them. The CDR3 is CSVGGQPEQFF. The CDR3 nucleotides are TGCAGCGTCGGCGGACAGCCTGAGCAGTTCTTC.

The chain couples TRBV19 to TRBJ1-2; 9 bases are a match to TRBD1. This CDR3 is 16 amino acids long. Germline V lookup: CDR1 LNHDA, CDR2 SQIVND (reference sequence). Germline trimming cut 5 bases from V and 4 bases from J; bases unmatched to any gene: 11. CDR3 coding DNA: TGTGCCAGTAGTGCCCGGGACAGGGTGACACTCTATGGCTACACCTTC. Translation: CASSARDRVTLYGYTF.

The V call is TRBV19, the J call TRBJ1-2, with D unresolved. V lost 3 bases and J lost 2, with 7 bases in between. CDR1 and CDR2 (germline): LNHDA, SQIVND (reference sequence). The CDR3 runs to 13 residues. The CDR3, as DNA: TGTGCCAGTAGTATGAGGCAGAACTATGGCTACACCTTC. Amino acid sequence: CASSMRQNYGYTF.

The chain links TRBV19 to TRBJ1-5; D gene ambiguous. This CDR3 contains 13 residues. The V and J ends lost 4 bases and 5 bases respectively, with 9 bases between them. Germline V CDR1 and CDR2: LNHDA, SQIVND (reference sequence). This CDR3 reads CASSSTVDQPQHF. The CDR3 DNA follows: TGTGCCAGTAGTAGTACAGTAGATCAGCCCCAGCATTTT.

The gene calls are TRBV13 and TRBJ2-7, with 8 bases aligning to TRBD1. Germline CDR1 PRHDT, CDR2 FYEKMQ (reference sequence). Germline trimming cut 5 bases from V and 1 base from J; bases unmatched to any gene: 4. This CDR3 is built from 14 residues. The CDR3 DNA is TGTGCCAGCAGCAGGGACAGGCGGTCCTACGAGCAGTACTTC. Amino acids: CASSRDRRSYEQYF. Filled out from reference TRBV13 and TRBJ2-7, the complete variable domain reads AAGVIQSPRHLIKEKRETATLKCYPIPRHDTVYWYQQGPGQDPQFLISFYEKMQSDKGSIPDRFSAQQFSDYHSELNMSSLELGDSALYFCASSRDRRSYEQYFGPGTRLTVT.

The chain's CDR3 is CASSSQGFGEKLFF. As DNA, the CDR3 is TGCGCCAGCAGCTCTCAGGGATTCGGGGAAAAACTGTTTTTT. The rearrangement joins TRBV5-1 to TRBJ1-4, with D possibly TRBD1 on 5 matching bases. Germline assignment: CDR1 SGHRS and CDR2 YFSETQ. V gave up 3 bases and J gave up 8 bases, with 14 bases separating them. The CDR3 totals 14 residues. The entire variable domain, with the rest obtained from reference TRBV5-1 and TRBJ1-4, is as follows: KAGVTQTPRYLIKTRGQQVTLSCSPISGHRSVSWYQQTPGQGLQFLFEYFSETQRNKGNFPGRFSGRQFSNSRSEMNVSTLELGDSALYLCASSSQGFGEKLFFGSGTQLSVL.

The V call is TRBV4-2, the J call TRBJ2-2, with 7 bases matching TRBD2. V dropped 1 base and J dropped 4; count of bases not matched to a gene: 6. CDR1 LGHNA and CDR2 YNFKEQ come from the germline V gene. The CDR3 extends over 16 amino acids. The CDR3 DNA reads TGTGCCAGCAGCCAAGCGGCAGCGGGGACCACCGGGGAGCTGTTTTTT. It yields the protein CASSQAAAGTTGELFF.

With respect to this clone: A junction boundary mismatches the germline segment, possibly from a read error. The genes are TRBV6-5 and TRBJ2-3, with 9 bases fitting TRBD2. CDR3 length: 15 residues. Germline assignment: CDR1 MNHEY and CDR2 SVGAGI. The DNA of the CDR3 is TGTGCCAGTCTTAGCGGGGGCATACAGGCAGATACGCAATATTTT. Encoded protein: CASLSGGIQADTQYF.

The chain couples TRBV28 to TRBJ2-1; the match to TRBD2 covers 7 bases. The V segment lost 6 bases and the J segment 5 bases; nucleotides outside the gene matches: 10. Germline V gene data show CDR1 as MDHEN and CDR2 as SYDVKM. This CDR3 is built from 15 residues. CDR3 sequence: CASRQREGRNNEQFF. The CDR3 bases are TGTGCCAGCAGGCAAAGGGAGGGGCGGAACAATGAGCAGTTCTTC.

CDR3 nucleotide sequence: TGTGCCAGCAGGACAGGGAGCACAGATACGCAGTATTTT. Translating it yields CASRTGSTDTQYF. The rearrangement joins TRBV2 to TRBJ2-3; 7 bases align to TRBD1. The CDR3 loop spans 13 amino acids. The junction had 0 bases not matched to a gene; V was cut back by 6 bases and J by 0 bases. Per germline, CDR1 SNHLY and CDR2 FYNNEI.

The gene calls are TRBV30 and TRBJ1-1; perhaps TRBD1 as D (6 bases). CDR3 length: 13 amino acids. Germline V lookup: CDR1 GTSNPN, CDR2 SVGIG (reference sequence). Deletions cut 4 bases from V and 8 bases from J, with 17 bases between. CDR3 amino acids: CAWTNSRDNEAFF. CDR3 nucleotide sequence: TGTGCCTGGACCAATAGCCGGGACAACGAAGCTTTCTTT.

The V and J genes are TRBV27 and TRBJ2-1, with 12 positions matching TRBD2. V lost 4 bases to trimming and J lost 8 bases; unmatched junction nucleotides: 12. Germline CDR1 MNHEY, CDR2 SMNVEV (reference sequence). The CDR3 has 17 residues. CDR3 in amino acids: CASSSASGRVMVDEQFF. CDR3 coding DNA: TGTGCCAGCAGTTCCGCTAGCGGGAGGGTAATGGTCGATGAGCAGTTCTTC.